This T cell receptor beta chain comes out of a study of CD8 T cells in ankylosing spondylitis. Per the germline V gene, CDR1 is MNHEY and CDR2 is SMNVEV (reference sequence). V shed 5 bases and J 3 bases; nucleotides not matched to a gene: 9. CDR3 length: 16 residues. Remarks on this clonotype: Antigen: not known.

Quantitative molecular-barcoded 5'-RACE generated the TCR beta libraries. MiXCR was run by TCRdb on the 5' RACE reads, yielding one entry per CDR3 protein. Among 200,000 to 250,000 distinct CDR3 sequences listed, around 19% were seen once. Study results and limitations: There was a TCR beta motif, made of several highly homologous variants, that appeared characteristic of ankylosing spondylitis blood. Significantly higher representation of disease-linked clones was reported for matched ankylosing spondylitis synovial fluid.

This sequence was found in a male donor with ankylosing spondylitis. The chain joins TRBV27 to TRBJ1-2, with 10 bases matching TRBD1. The sample was blood, either unsorted or a sorted T cell fraction (not recorded which). CDR3 nucleotide sequence: TGTGCCAGCAGTCAAGACCGACAGGGGGCCGACTATGGCTACACCTTC. Translated: CASSQDRQGADYGYTF.